The 20 T cell receptor beta chains listed next were all sequenced from one sample in a study of early T cells in non-severe SARS-CoV-2 infection. MiXCR, run by TCRdb on the 5' RACE reads, gives a single entry per CDR3 protein. Among under 70,000 distinct CDR3 sequences listed, around 7.7% were seen once. Here the sequenced sample was whole blood, taken at baseline. The receptor set was obtained from an adult who was a healthcare worker with PCR-confirmed SARS-CoV-2 infection or an uninfected control (not recorded which).

The sample holds a few counts of this clonotype. This chain joins TRBV20-1 and TRBJ1-5; 9 bases agree with TRBD1. Germline assignment: CDR1 DFQATT and CDR2 SNEGSKA (reference sequence). The CDR3 spans 14 residues. J lost 4 bases, V lost 0 bases, and 1 base had no gene match. The CDR3 region is CSAREGTGNQPQHF. The CDR3 DNA sequence: TGCAGTGCTAGAGAGGGGACAGGGAATCAGCCCCAGCATTTT.

This clonotype was counted only a few times. This chain uses TRBV4-2 with TRBJ2-5, with 7 bases lining up with TRBD1. CDR3 length: 13 amino acids. In germline, CDR1 is LGHNA, CDR2 YNFKEQ. V trimming: 0 bases; J trimming: 7 bases; junction bases outside the gene matches: 2. The CDR3 bases are TGTGCCAGCAGCCAAGAAGCAGGGGGGACCCAGTACTTC. Amino acid sequence: CASSQEAGGTQYF.

This clonotype was seen a handful of times. V is TRBV7-6 and J is TRBJ1-4, with D maybe TRBD1 (5 bases). This CDR3 is 14 amino acids long. Deletions cut 5 bases from V and 6 bases from J, with 13 bases between. Germline V CDR1 and CDR2: SGHVS, FNYEAQ. The CDR3 DNA is TGTGCCAGCAGCCTCCCGGGACCATATGAAAAACTGTTTTTT. Residues: CASSLPGPYEKLFF.

This chain connects TRBV7-6 to TRBJ2-1; TRBD1 aligns across 8 bases. V shed 5 bases and J 6 bases; nucleotides not matched to a gene: 12. Germline CDR1 reads SGHVS; CDR2 reads FNYEAQ. The length of the CDR3 is 16 residues. The CDR3 loop is CASSRTRAQGGNEQFF. Written as DNA, the CDR3 is TGTGCCAGCAGCCGGACGCGGGCACAGGGGGGCAATGAGCAGTTCTTC.

This clonotype was seen more than once but under ten times. The rearrangement links TRBV6-6 to TRBJ2-3; 12 positions match TRBD2. The CDR3 extends over 15 amino acids. CDR1 and CDR2 (germline): MNHNY, SVGAGI (reference sequence). V lost 4 bases, J lost 5 bases, and 4 bases stayed unmatched. CDR3 amino acids: CASSSSGRGVDTQYF. Here the CDR3 DNA reads TGTGCCAGCAGTTCTAGCGGGAGGGGGGTAGATACGCAGTATTTT.

This clonotype has only a few counts. The chain recombines TRBV6-4 with TRBJ2-3; D uncertain. V lost 2 bases, J lost 3 bases, and 9 bases lay in between. There are 14 residues in the CDR3. CDR1 is MRHNA, CDR2 SNTAGT, per germline. The CDR3 region is CASSDGLGTDTQYF. The CDR3 DNA reads TGTGCCAGCAGTGACGGCCTAGGAACAGATACGCAGTATTTT.

The CDR3 DNA reads as TGTGCCAGCAGTTACTCTCAAAGCTCCTACAATGAGCAGTTCTTC. It is translated as CASSYSQSSYNEQFF. The chain carries TRBV6-5 and TRBJ2-1; D is undetermined. Germline CDR1 and CDR2: MNHEY and SVGAGI. The CDR3 has 15 residues. V gave up 0 bases and J gave up 0 bases, with 6 bases separating them.

The chain combines TRBV5-6 with TRBJ2-7; TRBD1 aligns across 9 bases. J gave up 4 bases and V 4 bases, and 12 bases lay outside the gene matches. From germline, CDR1 is SGHDT and CDR2 YYEEEE. This CDR3 is 16 amino acids long. In DNA, the CDR3 is TGTGCCAGCAGCACAATCGGGACAGGGAGGAGGTACGAGCAGTACTTC. Its translation is CASSTIGTGRRYEQYF.

V and J are TRBV20-1 and TRBJ2-7; 8 bases are a match to TRBD2. The CDR3 contains 14 residues. Trimming removed 3 bases from V and 3 bases from J; junction bases left unmatched: 7. CDR1 is DFQATT and CDR2 is SNEGSKA in the germline V gene (reference sequence). The CDR3 coding sequence is TGCAGTGCTAGGCTACCGGGAGGGGTCTACGAGCAGTACTTC. Protein sequence: CSARLPGGVYEQYF.

The chain carries TRBV20-1 and TRBJ2-1; 8 bases are a match to TRBD2. Germline V gene data show CDR1 as DFQATT and CDR2 as SNEGSKA (reference sequence). CDR3 length: 15 residues. Trimming cost V 4 bases and J 0 bases; bases outside gene matches: 5. The chain's CDR3 is CSAKRGGSSYNEQFF. DNA of the CDR3: TGCAGTGCTAAACGCGGGGGGAGCTCCTACAATGAGCAGTTCTTC.

V and J are TRBV28 and TRBJ2-3; D is unclear. CDR1 is MDHEN, CDR2 SYDVKM, per germline. The V end lost 5 bases, the J end lost 6 bases, and 15 bases lay between the germline ends. CDR3 length equals 14 residues. The chain's CDR3 is CASSPFPLTDTQYF. The CDR3 DNA follows: TGTGCCAGCAGTCCTTTCCCGCTGACGGATACGCAGTATTTT.

This clonotype showed up just a few times. In nucleotides, the CDR3 is TGTGCCAGCAGCTTAGATCAGAGGACTGCTGGGGCCAACGTCCTGACTTTC. This translates into CASSLDQRTAGANVLTF. The rearrangement links TRBV11-2 to TRBJ2-6, with D perhaps matching TRBD2 (5 bases). The germline V gene encodes CDR1 SGHAT and CDR2 FQNNGV. This CDR3 has 17 amino acids. Trimming took off 0 bases at V and 2 bases at J, with 11 bases between the two ends.

This clonotype was picked up many times. The genes are TRBV27 and TRBJ1-2, with D unresolved. The V gene's germline CDR1 is MNHEY and CDR2 SMNVEV (reference sequence). V shed 3 bases and J shed 4 bases, with 9 bases lying between them. The CDR3 is 13 residues long. As DNA, the CDR3 is TGTGCCAGCAGTTTTCCAGGCGCCTATGGCTACACCTTC. Its translation is CASSFPGAYGYTF.

This clonotype was observed a handful of times. This sequence joins TRBV28 and TRBJ2-7; TRBD2 matches 8 bases. The CDR3 is 13 amino acids. J gave up 1 base and V 8 bases, and 4 bases lay outside the gene matches. Germline V gene lookup returns CDR1 MDHEN and CDR2 SYDVKM. The DNA for the CDR3 is TGTGCCAGCGGAGCGGGGGCTTCCTACGAGCAGTACTTC. Residues: CASGAGASYEQYF.

There are many counts of this clonotype. The chain carries TRBV24-1 and TRBJ1-2; D not resolved. CDR3 length: 13 residues. The V end lost 1 base, the J end lost 5 bases, and 7 bases lay between the germline ends. Germline CDR1 and CDR2: KGHDR and SFDVKD. For the CDR3, the DNA is TGTGCCACCAGTGATTTATCCCCTTATGGCTACACCTTC. As protein: CATSDLSPYGYTF.

The rearrangement joins TRBV4-2 to TRBJ2-1, with TRBD2 matching 13 bases. The CDR3 loop spans 18 amino acids. Trimming cost V 1 base and J 3 bases; bases outside gene matches: 6. In germline, CDR1 is LGHNA, CDR2 YNFKEQ. The CDR3, as DNA: TGTGCCAGCAGCCAAGCAGGACTAGCGGGAGATGGCTACAATGAGCAGTTCTTC. Its translation: CASSQAGLAGDGYNEQFF.

This clonotype was seen a handful of times. The rearrangement links TRBV20-1 to TRBJ1-1, with 7 bases lining up with TRBD1. The V gene end was trimmed by 1 base and the J gene end by 7 bases; junction bases not matched to a gene: 9. This CDR3 is built from 14 residues. Germline V gene sequence: CDR1 DFQATT, CDR2 SNEGSKA (reference sequence). The CDR3 spells CSARGDSTANEAFF. CDR3 DNA sequence: TGCAGTGCTAGAGGGGACAGTACTGCCAATGAAGCTTTCTTT.

A word on this clonotype: Relative to the germline gene, one junction end is altered; a read error may explain this. The DNA for the CDR3 is TGTGCCGGCAGCCCTGCCGGGGGCCACATTCAGTACTTC. Its protein is CAGSPAGGHIQYF. The chain has TRBV7-2 and TRBJ2-4, with D perhaps given as TRBD1 or TRBD2 (6 bases each). Germline V gene data show CDR1 as SGHTA and CDR2 as FQGNSA. The CDR3 consists of 13 residues.

The chain links TRBV6-5 to TRBJ1-2; tentative D call: TRBD1 (5 bases). This CDR3 is built from 13 residues. Germline V gene data show CDR1 as MNHEY and CDR2 as SVGAGI. V was cut by 6 bases and J by 4 bases, with 12 bases left in between. The CDR3 DNA reads TGTGCCAGCAGCAGGGACCAAGCCTATGGCTACACCTTC. It codes for CASSRDQAYGYTF.

The chain combines TRBV18 with TRBJ2-5; D is ambiguous. Trimming stripped 0 bases from V and 4 bases from J, with 3 bases between. The CDR3 loop spans 12 amino acids. Germline V gene lookup returns CDR1 KGHSH and CDR2 LQKENI. In DNA, the CDR3 is TGTGCCAGCTCACCACCGGCAGAGACCCAGTACTTC. Translated: CASSPPAETQYF.